Listed below are T cell receptor beta chains from one sample, sequenced in a study of siplizumab effects on memory and regulatory T cells. Only in-frame clones appear in the TCRdb table, and some are missing; sequencing was by immunoSEQ multiplex PCR. Of 98,000 or so clones listed, about 93% are singletons. The sample was Tregs sorted from blood. These receptors came from a human donor in good health. Both conserved end residues are part of each CDR3. The D gene is left open where the match is weak. Where a row states a size, it is once, few, many or the class of an expanded clone; other rows omit it.

abundance,j_gene,d_gene,v_gene,CDR3nt,CDR3aa
-,TRBJ2-1,TRBD2,TRBV5-1,TGCACCAGCAGCTTGGTGGGAGGGCCTTATGAGCAGTTCTTC,CTSSLVGGPYEQFF
-,TRBJ2-7,-,TRBV5-1,TGCGCCAGCAGCTTGGCCAGGGGCAGCTACGAGCAGTACTTC,CASSLARGSYEQYF
-,TRBJ1-1,-,TRBV19,TGTGCCAGTAGTATTCGGCAGATTATGAACACTGAAGCTTTCTTT,CASSIRQIMNTEAFF
-,TRBJ2-2,TRBD2,TRBV5-1,TGCGCCAGCAGCACCGGACTAGCGGGGTACACCGGGGAGCTGTTTTTT,CASSTGLAGYTGELFF
-,TRBJ2-1,-,TRBV6-1,TGTGCCAGCAGTGCAACAAGCTCCTACAATGAGCAGTTCTTC,CASSATSSYNEQFF
-,TRBJ2-7,-,TRBV15,TGTGCCACCAGCAGAGGAGGTGGCGCAGGGAGCTCCTACGAGCAGTACTTC,CATSRGGGAGSSYEQYF
few,TRBJ1-6,-,TRBV10-3,TGTGCCATCAGACAGGGTTTAGTAGGTTCACCCCTCCACTTT,CAIRQGLVGSPLHF
once,TRBJ1-1,-,TRBV7-9,TGTGCCACTATCTATGACACTGAAGCTTTCTTT,CATIYDTEAFF
-,TRBJ1-4,TRBD1,TRBV5-1,TGCGCCAGCAGCTTACAGGGGGCGCGGGGTGAAAAACTGTTTTTT,CASSLQGARGEKLFF
-,TRBJ2-7,TRBD1,TRBV9,TGTGCCAGCAGCTCCCGGGACAGCGAGCAGTACTTC,CASSSRDSEQYF
-,TRBJ1-1,TRBD1,TRBV30,TGTGCCTGGAGCAGGGGAGGGACAGGGGCCACTGAAGCTTTCTTT,CAWSRGGTGATEAFF
-,TRBJ2-7,-,TRBV4-1,TGCGCCAGCAGCCAAGTTGGGCGTTACGAGCAGTACTTC,CASSQVGRYEQYF
-,TRBJ1-2,-,TRBV6-5,TGTGCCAGCAGCCCCCGCCCCTTTTCTGGCTACACCTTC,CASSPRPFSGYTF
once,TRBJ2-7,-,TRBV30,TGTGCCTGGAGTGTCGCAACCCCCTACGAGCAGTACTTC,CAWSVATPYEQYF
once,TRBJ1-3,-,TRBV5-1,TGCGCCAGCAGCTTGAGCCAGGGAAACACCATATATTTT,CASSLSQGNTIYF